The count of the clone carrying this TCR beta chain is one. The junction departs from germline at one end; a sequencing error may be responsible. These data belong to a study of cytomegalovirus exposure and HLA in healthy donors. Germline loops: CDR1 SGHDT, CDR2 YYEEEE. This CDR3 has 14 amino acids. Use of 60 Vbeta and 13 Jbeta primers characterized the PCR. The method was immunoSEQ multiplex PCR; TCRdb's version includes in-frame clones alone and lacks a portion of them. Of 150,000 or so clones listed, 70% to 85% are singletons. The sequenced sample was PBMCs. This chain connects TRBV5-6 to TRBJ1-6; 9 nucleotides align to TRBD1. The source of this sequence is a young man in good health and CMV-seronegative. This CDR3 reads CASSYGTGFSPLNF. CDR3 DNA sequence: TGTGCCAGCAGCTACGGGACAGGGTTTTCACCCCTCAACTTT.